This T cell receptor beta chain was identified during a study of blood T cell repertoires in COVID-19. At the level of the study: Nucleic acid was either cDNA or gDNA, and it came from T cells, B-cell-depleted T cells, or PBMCs.

Original processing methods: Quantification of nucleated cells was approximated via reference gene primer amplification. This table comes from immunoSEQ multiplex PCR, and its TCRdb copy is limited to in-frame clones, with some not included. V, J and clone size were drawn from that table, and D and trimming were deduced from the DNA. The sample carries about 95,000 clones, about 84% recorded once. V shed 8 bases and J 3 bases; nucleotides not matched to a gene: 21. CDR3 length: 19 residues. Sequenced material: peripheral blood. The source is a man aged 80 or over with active or convalescent COVID-19. The genes are TRBV23-1 and TRBJ2-7; 11 bases match TRBD1. TRBV23-1 is noted as an ORF with a role that remains uncertain. The CDR3 loop is CASVRSGSNTGTGGYEQYF. CDR3 bases: TGCGCCAGCGTTCGGTCCGGTTCTAATACCGGGACAGGGGGCTACGAGCAGTACTTC.